Below are 16 T cell receptor beta chains sequenced from a single sample in a study of blood T cell repertoires in COVID-19. Profiled with immunoSEQ multiplex PCR; TCRdb holds only in-frame clones, not every one. The data contain about 240,000 clones, approximately 78% of them singletons. The sample taken for sequencing was peripheral blood. These TCRs come from a woman in her late teens or twenties with acute or convalescent COVID-19.

In nucleotides, the CDR3 is TGTGCCAGCAGTCGGGACAGTAGCACAGATACGCAGTATTTT. Encoded protein: CASSRDSSTDTQYF. The rearrangement links TRBV5-4 to TRBJ2-3; TRBD1 matches at 7 bases. Trimming removed 5 bases from V and 0 bases from J; junction bases left unmatched: 3. Germline V lookup: CDR1 SGHNT, CDR2 YYREEE (reference sequence). This CDR3 comprises 14 residues.

V and J are TRBV4-1 and TRBJ2-3; 8 positions agree with TRBD2. Germline V gives CDR1 MGHRA, CDR2 YSYEKL. V was pared by 4 bases and J by 4 bases, with 7 bases of the junction left unmatched. The CDR3 consists of 15 residues. Written as DNA, the CDR3 is TGCGCCAGCAGCCCGACAGGACTAGCCCCAGATACGCAGTATTTT. This gives the protein CASSPTGLAPDTQYF.

The V and J genes are TRBV10-3 and TRBJ1-5, with no clear D. This CDR3 has 16 amino acids. CDR1 is ENHRY, CDR2 SYGVKD, per germline. V lost 0 bases and J 5 bases, leaving 14 bases between the germline ends. CDR3 region: CAISESTGFRDQPQHF. CDR3 coding DNA: TGTGCCATCAGTGAGTCGACCGGGTTCCGGGATCAGCCCCAGCATTTT.

The rearrangement links TRBV4-3 to TRBJ1-4; D might be TRBD1 (5 bases). Germline V gene sequence: CDR1 LGHNA, CDR2 YSLEER. The CDR3 length is 16 residues. Trimming removed 5 bases from V and 7 bases from J, with 20 bases in between. CDR3 region: CASSSHSDIFSEKLFF. As DNA, the CDR3 is TGCGCCAGCAGCTCCCATTCGGACATTTTTTCTGAAAAACTGTTTTTT.

V gene TRBV7-2 combines with J gene TRBJ2-2, with a possible D match to TRBD2 (5 bases). CDR3 length equals 14 residues. Trimming left V 5 bases short and J 3 bases short, with 10 bases between. CDR1 is SGHTA and CDR2 is FQGNSA in the germline V gene. CDR3 nucleotides: TGTGCCAGCAGCGTCCGTAGCGACACCGGGGAGCTGTTTTTT. Translating gives CASSVRSDTGELFF.

The chain links TRBV3-1 (or the pseudogene TRBV3-2) to TRBJ2-5, with 11 bases identical to TRBD2. Germline CDR1 is LGHDT and CDR2 is YNNKEL (reference sequence). Trimming cost V 6 bases and J 1 base; bases outside gene matches: 4. The CDR3 length is 15 residues. CDR3 loop: CASRYSGRAQETQYF. In DNA, the CDR3 is TGTGCCAGCAGATATAGCGGGAGGGCCCAAGAGACCCAGTACTTC.

This clone appeared a few times. The chain joins TRBV4-3 to TRBJ2-7, with 9 bases aligning to TRBD2. The CDR3 length is 18 residues. V lost 0 bases, J lost 2 bases, and 11 bases stayed unmatched. Germline V gene data show CDR1 as LGHNA and CDR2 as YSLEER. CDR3 in amino acids: CASSQERVAGEAAYEQYF. The CDR3 coding sequence is TGCGCCAGCAGCCAAGAAAGGGTAGCGGGAGAGGCCGCCTACGAGCAGTACTTC.

The V gene is TRBV3-1 (or the pseudogene TRBV3-2), the J gene TRBJ2-5; 9 nucleotides match TRBD2. This CDR3 has 15 residues. Germline CDR1 is LGHDT and CDR2 is YNNKEL (reference sequence). V shed 7 bases and J 5 bases; nucleotides not matched to a gene: 11. CDR3 protein: CASKTGLAGMETQYF. The CDR3 DNA reads as TGTGCCAGCAAAACGGGGCTAGCGGGAATGGAGACCCAGTACTTC.

This chain connects TRBV10-2 to TRBJ2-1; 8 nucleotides match TRBD1. Per the germline V gene, CDR1 is WSHSY and CDR2 is SAAADI. This CDR3 comprises 14 residues. The V segment lost 3 bases and the J segment 10 bases; nucleotides outside the gene matches: 8. CDR3 protein: CASSEGQGVQEQFF. CDR3 sequence (DNA): TGCGCCAGCAGTGAAGGACAGGGCGTACAGGAGCAGTTCTTC.

The chain couples TRBV28 to TRBJ2-5; D gene ambiguous. The CDR3 covers 15 residues. V lost 4 bases and J 5 bases, leaving 17 bases between the germline ends. CDR1 MDHEN and CDR2 SYDVKM come from the germline V gene. The CDR3 coding sequence is TGTGCCAGCAGTTACCCCGGTGGTCGTTGGGAGACCCAGTACTTC. Encoded protein: CASSYPGGRWETQYF.

V and J are TRBV10-1 and TRBJ2-3; tentatively, D is TRBD1 (6 bases). Trimming left V 3 bases short and J 0 bases short, with 7 bases between. The CDR3 covers 14 residues. In germline, CDR1 is WNHNN, CDR2 SYGVQD (reference sequence). The chain's CDR3 is CASSEGGSTDTQYF. DNA for the CDR3: TGCGCCAGCAGTGAAGGGGGAAGCACAGATACGCAGTATTTT.

This clone was seen a few times. The V gene is TRBV3-1 (or the pseudogene TRBV3-2), the J gene TRBJ2-1, with 7 bases matching TRBD2. Trimming cost V 6 bases and J 9 bases; bases outside gene matches: 5. Germline V gene data show CDR1 as LGHDT and CDR2 as YNNKEL (reference sequence). This CDR3 region has 12 residues. The CDR3 DNA sequence: TGTGCCAGCAGGGGTTCTAGCGGTGAGCAGTTCTTC. Protein product: CASRGSSGEQFF.

V and J are TRBV11-2 and TRBJ2-5; tentative D call: TRBD2 (6 bases). This CDR3 is built from 14 residues. V was pared by 5 bases and J by 4 bases, with 14 bases between. Germline V CDR1 and CDR2: SGHAT, FQNNGV. The CDR3 nucleotides are TGTGCCAGCAGCATCGGGACTCCCCGAGAGACCCAGTACTTC. Amino acids: CASSIGTPRETQYF.

This sequence joins TRBV7-9 and TRBJ2-5; D is possibly TRBD2 (5 bases). Trimming cost V 6 bases and J 5 bases, with 10 bases left between them. Germline-derived CDR1 and CDR2 are SEHNR and FQNEAQ (reference sequence). This CDR3 region has 12 residues. CDR3 nucleotides: TGTGCCAGCAGGGGATGGAGGGAGACCCAGTACTTC. It translates to CASRGWRETQYF.

The chain links TRBV6-2 or TRBV6-3 to TRBJ1-1; TRBD1 might be the D (5 bases). The CDR3 extends over 13 amino acids. The germline V gene encodes CDR1 MNHEY and CDR2 SVGEGT. The ends were cut back, 4 bases at V and 0 bases at J, with 6 bases in the middle. Here the CDR3 DNA reads TGTGCCAGCAGTTCGACAGTGAACACTGAAGCTTTCTTT. Protein: CASSSTVNTEAFF.

The V call is TRBV10-1, the J call TRBJ2-2; 7 bases are shared with TRBD2. The CDR3 contains 14 residues. V shed 10 bases and J 1 base; nucleotides not matched to a gene: 6. Germline lookup yields CDR1 WNHNN and CDR2 SYGVQD (reference sequence). The CDR3 DNA follows: TGCGCCACCGCTTCGGGGGGGAACACCGGGGAGCTGTTTTTT. Residues: CATASGGNTGELFF.